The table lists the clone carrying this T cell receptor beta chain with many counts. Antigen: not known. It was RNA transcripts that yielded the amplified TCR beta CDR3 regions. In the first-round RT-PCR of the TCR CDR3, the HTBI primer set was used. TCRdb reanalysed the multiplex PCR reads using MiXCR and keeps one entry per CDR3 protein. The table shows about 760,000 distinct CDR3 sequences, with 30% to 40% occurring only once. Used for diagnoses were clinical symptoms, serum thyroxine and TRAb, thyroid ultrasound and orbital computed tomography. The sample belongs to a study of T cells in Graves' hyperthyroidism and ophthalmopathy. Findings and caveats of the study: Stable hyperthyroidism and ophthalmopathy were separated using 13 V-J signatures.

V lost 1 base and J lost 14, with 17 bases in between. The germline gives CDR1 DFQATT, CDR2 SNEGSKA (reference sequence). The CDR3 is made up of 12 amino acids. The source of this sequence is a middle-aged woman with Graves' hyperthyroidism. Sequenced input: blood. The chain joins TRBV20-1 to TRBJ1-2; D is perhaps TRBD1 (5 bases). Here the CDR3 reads CSARAPGGKLTF. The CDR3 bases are TGCAGTGCTAGAGCACCGGGGGGGAAGCTGACCTTC.